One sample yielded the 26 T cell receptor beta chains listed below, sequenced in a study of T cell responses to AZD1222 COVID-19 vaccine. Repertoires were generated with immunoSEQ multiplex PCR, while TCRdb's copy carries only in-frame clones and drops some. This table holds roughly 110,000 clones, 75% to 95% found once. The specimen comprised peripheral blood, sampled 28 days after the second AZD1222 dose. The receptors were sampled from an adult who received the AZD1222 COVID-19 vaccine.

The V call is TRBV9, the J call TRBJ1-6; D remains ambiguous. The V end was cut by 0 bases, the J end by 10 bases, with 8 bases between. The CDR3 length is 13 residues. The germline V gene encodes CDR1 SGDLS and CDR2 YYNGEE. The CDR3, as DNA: TGTGCCAGCAGCGTAGGAGGGAACTCACCCCTCCACTTT. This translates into CASSVGGNSPLHF.

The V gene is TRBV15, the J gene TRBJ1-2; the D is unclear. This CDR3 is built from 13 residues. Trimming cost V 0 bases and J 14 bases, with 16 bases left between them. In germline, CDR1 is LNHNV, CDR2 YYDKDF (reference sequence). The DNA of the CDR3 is TGTGCCACCAGCAGAGATCTGGAGGGCCTGCAGACCTTC. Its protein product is CATSRDLEGLQTF.

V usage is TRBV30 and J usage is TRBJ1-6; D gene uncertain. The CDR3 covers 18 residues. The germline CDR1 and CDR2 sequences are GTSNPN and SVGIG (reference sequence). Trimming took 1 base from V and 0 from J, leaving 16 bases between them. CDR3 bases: TGTGCCTGGAGTGATGGAGGTCTTCCAAGCTCCTATAATTCACCCCTCCACTTT. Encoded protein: CAWSDGGLPSSYNSPLHF.

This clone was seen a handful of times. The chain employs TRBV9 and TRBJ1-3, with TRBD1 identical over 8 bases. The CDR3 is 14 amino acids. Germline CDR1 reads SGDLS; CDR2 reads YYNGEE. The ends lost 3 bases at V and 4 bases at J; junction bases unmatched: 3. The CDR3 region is CASSGTGGGNTIYF. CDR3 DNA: TGTGCCAGCAGCGGTACAGGGGGAGGAAACACCATATATTTT.

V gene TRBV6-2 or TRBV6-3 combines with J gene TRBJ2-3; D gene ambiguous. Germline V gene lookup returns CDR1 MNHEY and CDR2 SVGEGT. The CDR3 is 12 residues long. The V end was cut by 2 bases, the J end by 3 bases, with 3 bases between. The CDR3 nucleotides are TGTGCCAGCAGTTACCAAACAGATACGCAGTATTTT. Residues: CASSYQTDTQYF.

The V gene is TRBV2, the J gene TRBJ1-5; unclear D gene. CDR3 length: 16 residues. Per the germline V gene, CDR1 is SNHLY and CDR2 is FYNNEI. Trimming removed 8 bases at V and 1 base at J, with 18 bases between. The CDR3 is CASRGIFESSNQPQHF. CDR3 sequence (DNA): TGTGCCAGCCGAGGGATTTTCGAAAGCAGCAATCAGCCCCAGCATTTT.

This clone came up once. DNA for the CDR3: TGTGCCAGCAGTTACGACCGGACAGGGGTTGGCTACACCTTC. This sequence encodes CASSYDRTGVGYTF. The chain is built from TRBV6-2 or TRBV6-3 and TRBJ1-2, with 9 bases lining up with TRBD1. CDR3 length equals 14 residues. Losses at the gene ends were 2 bases for V and 7 bases for J; bases not matched to a gene: 5. The germline V gene encodes CDR1 MNHEY and CDR2 SVGEGT.

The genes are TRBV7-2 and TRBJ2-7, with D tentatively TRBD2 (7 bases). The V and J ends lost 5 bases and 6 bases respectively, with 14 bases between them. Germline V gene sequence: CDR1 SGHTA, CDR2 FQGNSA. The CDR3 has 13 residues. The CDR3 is CASSRGAGVEQYF. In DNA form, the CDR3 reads TGTGCCAGCAGCCGGGGGGCGGGAGTCGAGCAGTACTTC.

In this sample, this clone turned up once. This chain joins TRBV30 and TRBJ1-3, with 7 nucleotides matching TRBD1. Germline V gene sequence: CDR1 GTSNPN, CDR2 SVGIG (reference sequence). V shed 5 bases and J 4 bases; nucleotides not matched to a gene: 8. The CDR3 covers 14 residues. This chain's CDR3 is CAWADRVRGNTIYF. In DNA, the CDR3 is TGTGCCTGGGCCGACAGGGTGAGAGGAAACACCATATATTTT.

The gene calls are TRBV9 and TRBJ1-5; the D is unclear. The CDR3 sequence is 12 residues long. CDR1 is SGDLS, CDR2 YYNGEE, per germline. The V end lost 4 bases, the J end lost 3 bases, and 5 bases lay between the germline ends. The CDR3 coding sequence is TGTGCCAGCAGCCCGGTCAATCAGCCCCAGCATTTT. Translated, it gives CASSPVNQPQHF.

The CDR3 reads CASSSSTGLLNEQFF. CDR3 nucleotides: TGTGCCAGTAGTAGCAGCACGGGGCTTTTGAATGAGCAGTTCTTC. The genes are TRBV19 and TRBJ2-1; D assignment may be TRBD1 or TRBD2 (5 bases each). The V gene lost 4 bases and the J gene lost 7 bases, with 17 bases spanning the gap. This CDR3 has 15 residues. The germline gives CDR1 LNHDA, CDR2 SQIVND (reference sequence).

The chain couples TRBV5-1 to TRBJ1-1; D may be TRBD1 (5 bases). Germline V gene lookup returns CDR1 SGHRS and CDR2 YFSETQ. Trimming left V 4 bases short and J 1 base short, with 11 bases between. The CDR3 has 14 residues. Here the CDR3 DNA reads TGCGCCAGCAGCCTGGACAACCCGAACACTGAAGCTTTCTTT. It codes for CASSLDNPNTEAFF.

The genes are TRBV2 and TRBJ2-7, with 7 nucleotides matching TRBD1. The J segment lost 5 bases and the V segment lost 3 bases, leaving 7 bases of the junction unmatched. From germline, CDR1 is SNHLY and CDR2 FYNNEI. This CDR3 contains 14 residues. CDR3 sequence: CASSEEDRLHEQYF. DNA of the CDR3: TGTGCCAGCAGTGAGGAGGACAGGCTCCACGAGCAGTACTTC.

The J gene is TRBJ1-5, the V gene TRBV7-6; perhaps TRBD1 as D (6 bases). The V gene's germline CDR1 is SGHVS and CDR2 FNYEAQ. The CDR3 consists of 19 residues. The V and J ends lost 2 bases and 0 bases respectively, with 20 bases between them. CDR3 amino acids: CASSLKSWGRGNSNQPQHF. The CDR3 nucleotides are TGTGCCAGCAGCTTAAAGTCGTGGGGGCGCGGAAATAGCAATCAGCCCCAGCATTTT.

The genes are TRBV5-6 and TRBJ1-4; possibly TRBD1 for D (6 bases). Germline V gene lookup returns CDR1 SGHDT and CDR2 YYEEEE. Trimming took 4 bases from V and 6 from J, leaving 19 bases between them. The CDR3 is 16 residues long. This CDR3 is CASSLPQGVKDEKLFF. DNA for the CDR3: TGTGCCAGCAGCCTTCCACAGGGTGTTAAGGATGAAAAACTGTTTTTT.

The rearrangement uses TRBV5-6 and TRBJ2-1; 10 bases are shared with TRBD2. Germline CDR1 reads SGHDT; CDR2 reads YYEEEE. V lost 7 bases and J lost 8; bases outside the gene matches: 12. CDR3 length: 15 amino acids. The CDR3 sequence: CASGRSGRAWDEQFF. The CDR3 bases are TGTGCCAGCGGCCGGAGCGGGAGGGCCTGGGATGAGCAGTTCTTC.

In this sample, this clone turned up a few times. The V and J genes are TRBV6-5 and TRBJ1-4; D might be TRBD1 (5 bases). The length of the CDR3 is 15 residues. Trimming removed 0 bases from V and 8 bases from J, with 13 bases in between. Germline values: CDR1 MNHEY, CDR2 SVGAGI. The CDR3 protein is CASSYSRLSGEKLFF. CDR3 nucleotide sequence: TGTGCCAGCAGTTACTCGAGGCTTTCAGGGGAAAAACTGTTTTTT.

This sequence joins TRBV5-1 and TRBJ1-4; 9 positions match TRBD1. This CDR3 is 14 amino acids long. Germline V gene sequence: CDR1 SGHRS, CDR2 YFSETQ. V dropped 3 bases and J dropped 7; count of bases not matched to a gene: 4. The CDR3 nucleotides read TGCGCCAGCAGCTCTACAGGGGGCACTGAAAAACTGTTTTTT. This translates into CASSSTGGTEKLFF.

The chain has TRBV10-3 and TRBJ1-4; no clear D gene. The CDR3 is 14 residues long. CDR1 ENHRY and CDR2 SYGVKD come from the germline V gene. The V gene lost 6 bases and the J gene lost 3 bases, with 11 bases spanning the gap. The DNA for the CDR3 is TGTGCCATCAGATCCTCAGGACCTAATGAAAAACTGTTTTTT. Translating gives CAIRSSGPNEKLFF.

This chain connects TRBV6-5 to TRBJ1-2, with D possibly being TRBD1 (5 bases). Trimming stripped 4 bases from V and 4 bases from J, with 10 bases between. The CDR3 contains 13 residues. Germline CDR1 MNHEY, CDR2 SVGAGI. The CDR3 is CASSSTGPYGYTF. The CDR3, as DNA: TGTGCCAGCAGTTCCACAGGTCCCTATGGCTACACCTTC.

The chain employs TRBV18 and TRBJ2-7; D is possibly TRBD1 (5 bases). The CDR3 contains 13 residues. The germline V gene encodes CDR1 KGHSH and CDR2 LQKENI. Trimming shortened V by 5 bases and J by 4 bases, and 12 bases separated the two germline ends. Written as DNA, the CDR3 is TGTGCCAGCTCAGTCGACAGACTGTACGAGCAGTACTTC. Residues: CASSVDRLYEQYF.

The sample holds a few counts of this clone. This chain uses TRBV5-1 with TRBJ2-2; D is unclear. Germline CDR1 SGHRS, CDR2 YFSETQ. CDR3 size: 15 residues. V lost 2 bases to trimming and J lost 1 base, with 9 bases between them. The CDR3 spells CASSFETQNTGELFF. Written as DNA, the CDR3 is TGCGCCAGCAGCTTCGAGACCCAGAACACCGGGGAGCTGTTTTTT. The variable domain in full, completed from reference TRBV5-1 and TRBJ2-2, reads KAGVTQTPRYLIKTRGQQVTLSCSPISGHRSVSWYQQTPGQGLQFLFEYFSETQRNKGNFPGRFSGRQFSNSRSEMNVSTLELGDSALYLCASSFETQNTGELFFGEGSRLTVL.

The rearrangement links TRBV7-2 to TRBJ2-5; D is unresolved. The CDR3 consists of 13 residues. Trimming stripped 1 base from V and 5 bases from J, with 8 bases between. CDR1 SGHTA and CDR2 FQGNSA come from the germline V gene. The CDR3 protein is CASSLGSSETQYF. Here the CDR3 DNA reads TGTGCCAGCAGCTTAGGCTCCTCCGAGACCCAGTACTTC.

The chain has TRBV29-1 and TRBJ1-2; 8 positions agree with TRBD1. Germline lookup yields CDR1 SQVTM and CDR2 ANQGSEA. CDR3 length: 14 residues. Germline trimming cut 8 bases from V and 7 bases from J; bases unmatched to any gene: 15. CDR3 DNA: TGCAGCATTCCAGTTCCGGGACAGGCCTTTGGCTACACCTTC. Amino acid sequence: CSIPVPGQAFGYTF.

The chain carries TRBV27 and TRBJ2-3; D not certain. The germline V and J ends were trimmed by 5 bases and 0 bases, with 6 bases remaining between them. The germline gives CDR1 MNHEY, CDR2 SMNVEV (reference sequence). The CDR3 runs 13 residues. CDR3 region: CASSSISTDTQYF. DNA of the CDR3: TGTGCCAGCAGTAGCATTAGCACAGATACGCAGTATTTT.

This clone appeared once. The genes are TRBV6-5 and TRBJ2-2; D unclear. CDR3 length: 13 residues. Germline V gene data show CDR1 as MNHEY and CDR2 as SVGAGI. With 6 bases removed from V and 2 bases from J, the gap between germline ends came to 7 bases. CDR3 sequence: CASRSINTGELFF. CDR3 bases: TGTGCCAGCAGAAGTATAAACACCGGGGAGCTGTTTTTT.